This entry lists 9 T cell receptor beta chains sequenced from one sample in a study of T cell changes during pregnancy in multiple sclerosis. Assay used: immunoSEQ multiplex PCR; TCRdb lists only in-frame clones, some missing. Of about 23,000 clones listed, 75% to 90% are singletons. The starting material was CD8+ T cells from peripheral blood mononuclear cells, obtained in the first trimester of pregnancy. The receptors stem from a female donor with multiple sclerosis, enrolled in a pregnancy study.

By its share, this clone is medium-sized. This rearrangement joins TRBV4-2 to TRBJ2-7, with D possibly TRBD2 on 5 matching bases. Germline CDR1 LGHNA, CDR2 YNFKEQ. Trimming took 0 bases from V and 4 from J, leaving 16 bases between them. The CDR3 runs to 16 residues. CDR3 amino acids: CASSQDHETGFYEQYF. The CDR3 region has the DNA TGTGCCAGCAGCCAAGATCACGAGACGGGGTTTTACGAGCAGTACTTC.

Notes on this clone: Germline and junction disagree at one end, which may indicate a read error. The rearrangement uses TRBV7-7 and TRBJ2-1, with 9 nucleotides matching TRBD2. The germline gives CDR1 SSHAT, CDR2 FNYEAQ (reference sequence). The CDR3 is 16 amino acids. DNA of the CDR3: TGTGCTAGCAGCCTCGGCAGCCTAGCGGGATCCTCTGAGCAGTTCTTC. Translating gives CASSLGSLAGSSEQFF.

V usage is TRBV29-1 and J usage is TRBJ1-2; 8 bases are shared with TRBD1. Germline V gene data show CDR1 as SQVTM and CDR2 as ANQGSEA. This CDR3 spans 12 amino acids. Losses at the gene ends were 2 bases for V and 5 bases for J; bases not matched to a gene: 1. This CDR3 reads CSVEQGAYGYTF. DNA of the CDR3: TGCAGCGTTGAACAGGGGGCATATGGCTACACCTTC.

This clone has more than one count but fewer than ten. This chain connects TRBV25-1 to TRBJ1-1; D not certain. CDR3 length: 13 amino acids. V was pared by 4 bases and J by 4 bases, with 10 bases between. Per the germline V gene, CDR1 is MGHDK and CDR2 is SYGVNS. CDR3: CASSVTSGTEAFF. The CDR3 DNA sequence: TGTGCCAGCAGTGTGACTAGTGGCACTGAAGCTTTCTTT.

The V and J genes are TRBV5-4 and TRBJ2-1; D is perhaps TRBD2 (6 bases). The length of the CDR3 is 12 residues. CDR1 is SGHNT, CDR2 YYREEE, per germline (reference sequence). V shed 1 base and J shed 8 bases, with 7 bases lying between them. In DNA form, the CDR3 reads TGTGCCAGCAGCTTGAGGGAGGATGAGCAGTTCTTC. The encoded protein is CASSLREDEQFF.

This chain uses TRBV7-9 with TRBJ2-1, with D unresolved. This CDR3 comprises 10 residues. V was cut by 10 bases and J by 5 bases, with 6 bases left in between. Germline values: CDR1 SEHNR, CDR2 FQNEAQ (reference sequence). In DNA, the CDR3 is TGTGCCACTCCCGACAATGAGCAGTTCTTC. Protein: CATPDNEQFF.

The CDR3 region is CASSKGPSGSFRDTQYF. The CDR3, as DNA: TGTGCCAGCAGCAAAGGCCCTAGCGGGAGTTTCAGAGATACGCAGTATTTT. The chain combines TRBV21-1 with TRBJ2-3; the D call in the table, TRBD2, was not verified against the DNA. TRBV21-1 constitutes a pseudogene. The CDR3 spans 17 residues.

The chain has TRBV29-1 and TRBJ2-7, with TRBD1 matching over 9 bases. The CDR3 spans 13 residues. J was trimmed by 5 bases and V by 4 bases; bases with no gene match: 6. The germline V gene has CDR1 SQVTM and CDR2 ANQGSEA. The CDR3 nucleotides read TGCAGCGTTGGGGACAGGGAAGCTGACGAGCAGTACTTC. It translates to CSVGDREADEQYF.

V gene TRBV30 combines with J gene TRBJ2-7; weak D call: TRBD2 (7 bases). The CDR3 spans 13 residues. Trimming cost V 3 bases and J 7 bases, with 16 bases left between them. The V gene's germline CDR1 is GTSNPN and CDR2 SVGIG (reference sequence). The CDR3: CAWRDRGAWEQYF. The CDR3 coding sequence is TGTGCCTGGAGGGATCGGGGGGCCTGGGAGCAGTACTTC.